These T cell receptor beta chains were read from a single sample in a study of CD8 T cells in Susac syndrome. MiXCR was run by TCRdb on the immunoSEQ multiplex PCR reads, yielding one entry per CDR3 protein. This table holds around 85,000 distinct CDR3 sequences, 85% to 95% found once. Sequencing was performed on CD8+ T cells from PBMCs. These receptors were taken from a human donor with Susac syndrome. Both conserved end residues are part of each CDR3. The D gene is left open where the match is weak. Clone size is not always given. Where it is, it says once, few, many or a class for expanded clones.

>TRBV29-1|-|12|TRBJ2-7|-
CSSMTLGNEQYF
TGCAGCTCAATGACCCTAGGCAACGAGCAGTACTTC
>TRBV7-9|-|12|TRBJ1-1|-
CASSLVLDEAFF
TGTGCCAGCAGCTTAGTCCTTGATGAAGCTTTCTTT
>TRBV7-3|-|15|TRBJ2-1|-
CASSLLGNPYNEQFF
TGTGCCAGCAGCTTACTAGGGAACCCCTACAATGAGCAGTTCTTC
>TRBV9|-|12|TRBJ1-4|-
CASSVGNEELFF
TGTGCCAGCAGCGTAGGAAATGAGGAACTGTTTTTT
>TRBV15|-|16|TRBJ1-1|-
CATSRGPGGGNTEAFF
TGTGCCACCAGCAGAGGCCCGGGTGGAGGGAACACTGAAGCTTTCTTT
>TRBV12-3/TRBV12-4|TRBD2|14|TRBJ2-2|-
CASSPRLAGEELFF
TGTGCCAGCAGTCCCCGACTAGCGGGAGAGGAGCTGTTTTTT
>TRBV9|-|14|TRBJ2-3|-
CASSVGSPPDTQYF
TGTGCCAGCAGCGTAGGCTCCCCGCCAGATACGCAGTATTTT
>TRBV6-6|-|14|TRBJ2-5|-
CASSYTGTEETQYF
TGTGCCAGCAGCTACACCGGGACCGAAGAGACCCAGTACTTC
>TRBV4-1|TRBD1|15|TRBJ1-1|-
CASSHPTGGTTEAFF
TGCGCCAGCAGCCATCCCACAGGGGGCACGACTGAAGCTTTCTTT
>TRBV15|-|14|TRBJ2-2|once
CATSREEETGELFF
TGTGCCACCAGCAGAGAGGAAGAAACCGGGGAGCTGTTTTTT
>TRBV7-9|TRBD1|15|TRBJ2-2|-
CASTRQGIDTGELFF
TGTGCCAGCACACGACAGGGGATAGACACCGGGGAGCTGTTTTTT
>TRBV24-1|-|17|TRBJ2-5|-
CATSDLMEGVDQETQYF
TGTGCCACCAGTGATTTGATGGAGGGGGTAGACCAAGAGACCCAGTACTTC